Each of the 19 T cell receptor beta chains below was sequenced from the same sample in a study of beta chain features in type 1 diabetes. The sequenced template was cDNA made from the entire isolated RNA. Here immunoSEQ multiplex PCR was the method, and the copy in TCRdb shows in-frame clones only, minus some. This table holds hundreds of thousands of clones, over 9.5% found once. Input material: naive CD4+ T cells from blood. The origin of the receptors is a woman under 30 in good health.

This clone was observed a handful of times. The DNA for the CDR3 is TGTGCCAGCAGTGACTACGGTCCAATGAACACTGAAGCTTTCTTT. Protein: CASSDYGPMNTEAFF. The rearrangement joins TRBV6-1 to TRBJ1-1, with D unclear. The germline V and J ends were trimmed by 3 bases and 0 bases, with 11 bases remaining between them. CDR1 MNHNS and CDR2 SASEGT come from the germline V gene. The CDR3 sequence is 15 residues long.

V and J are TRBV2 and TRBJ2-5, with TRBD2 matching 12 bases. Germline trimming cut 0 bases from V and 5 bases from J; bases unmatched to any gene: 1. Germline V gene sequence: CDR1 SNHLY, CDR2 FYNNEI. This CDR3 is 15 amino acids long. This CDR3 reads CASSEALAGGETQYF. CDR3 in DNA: TGTGCCAGCAGTGAAGCGCTAGCGGGAGGGGAGACCCAGTACTTC.

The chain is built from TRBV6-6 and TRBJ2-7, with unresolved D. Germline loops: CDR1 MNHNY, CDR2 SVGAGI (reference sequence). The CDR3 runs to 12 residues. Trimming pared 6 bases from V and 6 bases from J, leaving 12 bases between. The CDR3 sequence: CASSPGFPEQYF. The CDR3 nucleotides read TGTGCCAGCAGCCCAGGATTTCCCGAGCAGTACTTC.

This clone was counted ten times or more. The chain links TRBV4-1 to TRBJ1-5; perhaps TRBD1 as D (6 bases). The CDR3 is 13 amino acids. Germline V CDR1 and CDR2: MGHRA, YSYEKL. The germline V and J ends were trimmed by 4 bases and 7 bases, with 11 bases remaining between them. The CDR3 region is CASSPDSRQPQHF. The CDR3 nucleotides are TGCGCCAGCAGCCCGGACAGTCGGCAGCCCCAGCATTTT.

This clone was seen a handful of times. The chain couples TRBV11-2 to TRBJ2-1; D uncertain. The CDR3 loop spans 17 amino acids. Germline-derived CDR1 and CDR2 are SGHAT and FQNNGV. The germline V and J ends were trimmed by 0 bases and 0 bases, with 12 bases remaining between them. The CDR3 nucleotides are TGTGCCAGCAGCTTAGATCGGGTCACCCGCTCCTACAATGAGCAGTTCTTC. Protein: CASSLDRVTRSYNEQFF.

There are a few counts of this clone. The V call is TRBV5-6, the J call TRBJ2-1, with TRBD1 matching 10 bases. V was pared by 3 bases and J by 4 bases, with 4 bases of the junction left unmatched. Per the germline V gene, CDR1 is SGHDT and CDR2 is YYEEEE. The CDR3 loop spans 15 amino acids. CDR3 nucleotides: TGTGCCAGCAGCTCTCCGGGACAGGGGTACAATGAGCAGTTCTTC. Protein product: CASSSPGQGYNEQFF.

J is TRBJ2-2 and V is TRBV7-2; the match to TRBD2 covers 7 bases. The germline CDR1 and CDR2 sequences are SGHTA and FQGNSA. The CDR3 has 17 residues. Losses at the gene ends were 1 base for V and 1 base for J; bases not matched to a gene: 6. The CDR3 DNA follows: TGTGCCAGCAGCTTAGTGCGATTAGCGGGGAACACCGGGGAGCTGTTTTTT. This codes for CASSLVRLAGNTGELFF.

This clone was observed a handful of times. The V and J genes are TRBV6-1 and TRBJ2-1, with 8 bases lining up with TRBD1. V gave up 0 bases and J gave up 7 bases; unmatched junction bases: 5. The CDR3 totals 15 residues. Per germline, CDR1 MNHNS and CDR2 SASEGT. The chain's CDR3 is CASSEAAGGWNEQFF. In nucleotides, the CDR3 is TGTGCCAGCAGTGAAGCGGCAGGGGGCTGGAATGAGCAGTTCTTC.

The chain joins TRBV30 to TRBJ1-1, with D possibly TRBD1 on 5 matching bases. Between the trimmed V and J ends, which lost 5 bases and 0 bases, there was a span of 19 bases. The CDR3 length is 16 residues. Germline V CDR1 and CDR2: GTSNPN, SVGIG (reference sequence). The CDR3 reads CAWDLHRPIMNTEAFF. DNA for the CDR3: TGTGCCTGGGATCTCCACAGGCCCATTATGAACACTGAAGCTTTCTTT.

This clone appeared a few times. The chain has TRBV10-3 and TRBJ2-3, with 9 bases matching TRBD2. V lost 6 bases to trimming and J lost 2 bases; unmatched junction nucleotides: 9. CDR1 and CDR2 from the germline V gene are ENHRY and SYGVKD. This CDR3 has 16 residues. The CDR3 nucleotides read TGTGCCATCAGCGGGGGGGCGGGAGGGCCCACAGATACGCAGTATTTT. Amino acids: CAISGGAGGPTDTQYF.

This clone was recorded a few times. CDR3 in amino acids: CASSEVGDVAELFF. The CDR3 DNA sequence: TGCGCCAGCAGCGAGGTAGGGGATGTTGCGGAGCTGTTTTTT. The rearrangement joins TRBV5-1 to TRBJ2-2, with D maybe TRBD1 (5 bases). This CDR3 spans 14 amino acids. The germline V gene encodes CDR1 SGHRS and CDR2 YFSETQ. Between the trimmed V and J ends, which lost 4 bases and 10 bases, there was a span of 17 bases. The whole variable domain, remainder taken from reference TRBV5-1 and TRBJ2-2, is KAGVTQTPRYLIKTRGQQVTLSCSPISGHRSVSWYQQTPGQGLQFLFEYFSETQRNKGNFPGRFSGRQFSNSRSEMNVSTLELGDSALYLCASSEVGDVAELFFGEGSRLTVL.

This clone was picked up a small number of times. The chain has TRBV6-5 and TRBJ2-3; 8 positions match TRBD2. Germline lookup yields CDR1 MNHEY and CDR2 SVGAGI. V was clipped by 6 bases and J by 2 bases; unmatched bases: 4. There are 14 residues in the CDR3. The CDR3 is CASSPGGYTDTQYF. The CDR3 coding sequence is TGTGCCAGCAGCCCGGGGGGGTACACAGATACGCAGTATTTT.

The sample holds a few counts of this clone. CDR3 nucleotide sequence: TGTGCCAGCAGCACCCGCAGGGGCCAGGGCCCTAATACGCAGTATTTT. As protein: CASSTRRGQGPNTQYF. The gene calls are TRBV9 and TRBJ2-3; possibly TRBD1 for D (6 bases). The germline gives CDR1 SGDLS, CDR2 YYNGEE. CDR3 size: 16 residues. V was clipped by 4 bases and J by 7 bases, with 22 bases between them.

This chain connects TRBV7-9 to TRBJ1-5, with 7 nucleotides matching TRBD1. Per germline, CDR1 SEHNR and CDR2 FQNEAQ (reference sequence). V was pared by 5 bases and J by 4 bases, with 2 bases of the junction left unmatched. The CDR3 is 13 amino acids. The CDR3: CASSRQGNQPQHF. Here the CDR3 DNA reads TGTGCCAGCAGCCGACAGGGTAATCAGCCCCAGCATTTT.

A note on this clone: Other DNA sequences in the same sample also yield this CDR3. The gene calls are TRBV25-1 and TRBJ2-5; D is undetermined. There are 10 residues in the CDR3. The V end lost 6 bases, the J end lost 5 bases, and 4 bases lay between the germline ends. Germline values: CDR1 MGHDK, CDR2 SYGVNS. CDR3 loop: CASSRETQYF. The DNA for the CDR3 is TGTGCCAGCAGCCGGGAGACCCAGTACTTC.

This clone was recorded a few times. Here the CDR3 DNA reads TGTGCCAGCAGTGAAGGACTTACGAACACTGAAGCTTTCTTT. Translated: CASSEGLTNTEAFF. The V call is TRBV25-1, the J call TRBJ1-1; D is uncertain. Trimming pared 2 bases from V and 1 base from J, leaving 8 bases between. Germline lookup yields CDR1 MGHDK and CDR2 SYGVNS. The CDR3 runs to 14 residues.

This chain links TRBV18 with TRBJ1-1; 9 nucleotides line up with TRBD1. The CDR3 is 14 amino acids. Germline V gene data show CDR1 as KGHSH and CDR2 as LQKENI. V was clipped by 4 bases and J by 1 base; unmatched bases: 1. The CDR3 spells CASSRQGENTEAFF. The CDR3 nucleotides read TGTGCCAGCTCACGACAGGGGGAGAACACTGAAGCTTTCTTT.

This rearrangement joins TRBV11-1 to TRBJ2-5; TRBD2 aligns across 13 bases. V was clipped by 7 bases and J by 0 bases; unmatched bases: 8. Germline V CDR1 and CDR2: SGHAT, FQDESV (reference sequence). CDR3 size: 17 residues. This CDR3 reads CASTSTSGGPYQETQYF. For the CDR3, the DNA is TGTGCCAGCACCTCGACTAGCGGGGGGCCGTACCAAGAGACCCAGTACTTC.

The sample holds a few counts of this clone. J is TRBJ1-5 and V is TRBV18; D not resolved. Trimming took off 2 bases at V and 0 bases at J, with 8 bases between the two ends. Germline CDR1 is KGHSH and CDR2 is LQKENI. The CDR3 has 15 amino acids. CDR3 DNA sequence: TGTGCCAGCTCACCAAGCGGGGATAGCAATCAGCCCCAGCATTTT. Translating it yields CASSPSGDSNQPQHF.